This T cell receptor (beta chain) was identified during a study of shared clonotypes between healthy human individuals. Study-level information: Donor composition was a couple of women and a few men, aged 18 to 49. Three plates were used per donor for CD4 naive, three for CD4 memory, two for CD8 naive and one for CD8 memory.

In regard to this clone: What it binds is not known. Compared with germline, one end of the junction differs, possibly owing to a read error.

The CDR3 is 13 residues long. In germline, CDR1 is SGHNT, CDR2 YYREEE (reference sequence). Study-wide findings and caveats: Non-shared clonotypes had lower generation probabilities than clonotypes shared by all four sorted-subset donors.

The repertoire was sequenced with immunoSEQ multiplex PCR; TCRdb's copy has only in-frame clones and lacks some. The sample lists over a million clones; about 84% were seen once. This clonotype was sampled from a young man in good health. Some clones in this sample may be carry-over from other donors' samples. The specimen sequenced was memory CD4+ T cells from PBMCs. Documented subset: CD45RA-negative fraction. The chain combines TRBV5-4 with TRBJ1-2, with D maybe TRBD1 (5 bases). CDR3 nucleotide sequence: TGTGCCAGCAGATTGGGGGTAGGCTATGGCTACACCTTC. This sequence encodes CASRLGVGYGYTF.